What follows are 29 T cell receptor beta chains derived from one specimen sequenced in a study of T cell repertoires in cytomegalovirus infection. Using its own MiXCR run on the reads, TCRdb lists one record per CDR3 protein. The table includes 250,000 to 300,000 distinct CDR3 sequences, over 20% detected once. Material for sequencing was PBMCs. These receptors all stem from a human donor in good health (CMV status not recorded). Some clones in this sample may be carry-over from other donors' samples.

This clonotype was counted between two and nine times. The chain links TRBV12-3 or TRBV12-4 to TRBJ2-7; D may be TRBD2 (6 bases). With 1 base removed from V and 3 bases from J, the gap between germline ends came to 10 bases. The CDR3 is 14 amino acids. DNA for the CDR3: TGTGCCAGCAGTTTAGGGCAGGACTACTACGAGCAGTACTTC. Translated: CASSLGQDYYEQYF.

This clonotype was recorded once. This chain uses TRBV4-2 with TRBJ2-1, with D possibly TRBD1 on 5 matching bases. In germline, CDR1 is LGHNA, CDR2 YNFKEQ. The CDR3 is 15 residues long. V lost 0 bases to trimming and J lost 1 base, with 7 bases between them. Written as DNA, the CDR3 is TGTGCCAGCAGCCAAGACCACAGGTCCTACAATGAGCAGTTCTTC. This translates into CASSQDHRSYNEQFF.

This clonotype was seen many times. In DNA, the CDR3 is TGTGCCAGCAGTCGACCGGGATCTAAAAACATTCAGTACTTC. Its protein product is CASSRPGSKNIQYF. The chain is built from TRBV6-1 and TRBJ2-4; D may be TRBD2 (5 bases). Germline assignment: CDR1 MNHNS and CDR2 SASEGT. Trimming left V 5 bases short and J 4 bases short, with 12 bases between. CDR3 size: 14 residues.

The chain combines TRBV24-1 with TRBJ2-1, with D unclear. The V and J ends lost 3 bases and 8 bases respectively, with 13 bases between them. From germline, CDR1 is KGHDR and CDR2 SFDVKD. CDR3 length: 14 residues. The CDR3 sequence: CATSDASSRDEQFF. Written as DNA, the CDR3 is TGTGCCACCAGTGATGCGAGCTCTAGAGATGAGCAGTTCTTC.

This clonotype was seen a handful of times. This sequence joins TRBV20-1 and TRBJ2-7, with D maybe TRBD1 (6 bases). The CDR3 is made up of 12 amino acids. The germline V gene encodes CDR1 DFQATT and CDR2 SNEGSKA (reference sequence). The ends were cut back, 4 bases at V and 6 bases at J, with 13 bases in the middle. The DNA of the CDR3 is TGCAGTGCTACAGGGGAATTGGGCGAGCAGTACTTC. Residues: CSATGELGEQYF.

This rearrangement joins TRBV6-6 to TRBJ1-2; 7 nucleotides align to TRBD1. With 1 base clipped from V and 2 bases from J, the junction kept 13 bases outside the gene matches. Germline loops: CDR1 MNHNY, CDR2 SVGAGI (reference sequence). CDR3 length: 18 residues. CDR3 in DNA: TGTGCCAGCAGTTACTTGCCCGGGACAGCAAGCTCAAACTATGGCTACACCTTC. It specifies CASSYLPGTASSNYGYTF.

This clonotype showed up many times. The CDR3, as DNA: TGTGCCAGCAGCTTAATGGTTGGGGGTGGCAATCAGCCCCAGCATTTT. It yields the protein CASSLMVGGGNQPQHF. The gene calls are TRBV7-2 and TRBJ1-5; maybe TRBD1 (5 bases). Deletions cut 2 bases from V and 2 bases from J, with 13 bases between. The CDR3 loop spans 16 amino acids. Germline V gives CDR1 SGHTA, CDR2 FQGNSA.

V is TRBV20-1 and J is TRBJ2-3; D is perhaps TRBD2 (5 bases). This CDR3 is 15 amino acids long. Per the germline V gene, CDR1 is DFQATT and CDR2 is SNEGSKA (reference sequence). The V end was cut by 3 bases, the J end by 5 bases, with 18 bases between. CDR3 coding DNA: TGCAGTGCTAGTGAGTTAGCGCGAGTGGGAGATACGCAGTATTTT. It encodes CSASELARVGDTQYF.

This clonotype was recorded many times. The chain is built from TRBV7-2 and TRBJ1-3; D gene uncertain. V gave up 2 bases and J gave up 2 bases, with 16 bases separating them. The CDR3 totals 17 residues. The germline V gene encodes CDR1 SGHTA and CDR2 FQGNSA. DNA of the CDR3: TGTGCCAGCAGCTTAAGTACCGGCGCCAGCCCTGGAAACACCATATATTTT. This encodes CASSLSTGASPGNTIYF.

This clonotype was picked up a small number of times. The rearrangement links TRBV12-3 or TRBV12-4 to TRBJ1-3; D remains ambiguous. CDR3 length: 13 residues. Trimming took 6 bases from V and 4 from J, leaving 10 bases between them. As DNA, the CDR3 is TGTGCCAGCAGGCGAATTGCGGGAAACACCATATATTTT. Its protein product is CASRRIAGNTIYF.

This clonotype was detected only a few times. This chain connects TRBV2 to TRBJ1-2, with D hard to call. CDR1 is SNHLY, CDR2 FYNNEI, per germline. The CDR3 consists of 11 residues. V lost 7 bases and J lost 2, with 5 bases in between. This CDR3 is CASNGNYGYTF. CDR3 nucleotide sequence: TGTGCCAGCAATGGGAACTATGGCTACACCTTC.

The CDR3 nucleotides are TGTGCCAGCAGCTTAGGGTATTTGAGGGCACGGTCTGGAAACACCATATATTTT. Translating gives CASSLGYLRARSGNTIYF. The V and J genes are TRBV7-2 and TRBJ1-3; D remains ambiguous. The germline V gene encodes CDR1 SGHTA and CDR2 FQGNSA. The CDR3 length is 18 residues. Trimming shortened V by 1 base and J by 1 base, and 17 bases separated the two germline ends.

This clonotype showed up just a few times. The chain links TRBV10-3 to TRBJ1-2; the D is unclear. V lost 2 bases, J lost 3 bases, and 7 bases lay in between. Germline loops: CDR1 ENHRY, CDR2 SYGVKD. CDR3 size: 13 residues. In DNA form, the CDR3 reads TGTGCCATCAGTGAGACAGAATACTATGGCTACACCTTC. It encodes CAISETEYYGYTF.

CDR3 DNA: TGTGCCAGCAGTACGACGGGAGGCCCCACCCAGACCCAGTACTTC. Amino acid sequence: CASSTTGGPTQTQYF. This sequence joins TRBV28 and TRBJ2-5; TRBD2 agrees at 7 bases. Germline V CDR1 and CDR2: MDHEN, SYDVKM. With 5 bases clipped from V and 6 bases from J, the junction kept 12 bases outside the gene matches. This CDR3 is built from 15 residues. Combining the CDR3 with reference TRBV28 and TRBJ2-5 gives the whole variable domain DVKVTQSSRYLVKRTGEKVFLECVQDMDHENMFWYRQDPGLGLRLIYFSYDVKMKEKGDIPEGYSVSREKKERFSLILESASTNQTSMYLCASSTTGGPTQTQYFGPGTRLLVL.

The rearrangement joins TRBV7-8 to TRBJ2-7; TRBD1 is a possible D gene (5 bases). V was shortened by 2 bases and J by 2 bases, with 10 bases between the two germline ends. Per the germline V gene, CDR1 is SGHVS and CDR2 is FQNEAQ. CDR3 length: 14 residues. CDR3 protein: CASSLNTGPYEQYV. The CDR3 DNA is TGTGCCAGCAGCTTAAATACAGGCCCCTACGAGCAGTACGTC.

The rearrangement links TRBV6-1 to TRBJ2-1; D unresolved. V lost 4 bases, J lost 0 bases, and 10 bases lay in between. The CDR3 sequence is 15 residues long. Germline V CDR1 and CDR2: MNHNS, SASEGT. The CDR3 here is CASSVSENSYNEQFF. The CDR3 nucleotides are TGTGCCAGCAGTGTAAGCGAAAACTCCTACAATGAGCAGTTCTTC.

There are many counts of this clonotype. The rearrangement links TRBV7-2 to TRBJ2-1; TRBD1 matches 7 bases. Germline CDR1 is SGHTA and CDR2 is FQGNSA. V dropped 4 bases and J dropped 2; count of bases not matched to a gene: 2. The length of the CDR3 is 14 residues. DNA of the CDR3: TGTGCCAGCAGCTCGACAGGGACCTACAATGAGCAGTTCTTC. Residues: CASSSTGTYNEQFF.

The chain links TRBV7-3 to TRBJ2-5, with D maybe TRBD1 (6 bases). The V end lost 4 bases, the J end lost 7 bases, and 10 bases lay between the germline ends. The CDR3 spans 12 residues. Germline V gene sequence: CDR1 SGHTA, CDR2 FQGTGA. CDR3 sequence: CASSYREGTQYF. CDR3 bases: TGTGCCAGCAGCTACAGGGAAGGGACCCAGTACTTC.

Ten or more counts support this clonotype. The chain has TRBV12-3 or TRBV12-4 and TRBJ1-6; tentatively, D is TRBD1 (6 bases). CDR3 length: 14 amino acids. Between the trimmed V and J ends, which lost 7 bases and 9 bases, there was a span of 16 bases. CDR3: CASTQGTDFSPLHF. As DNA, the CDR3 is TGTGCCAGCACCCAGGGGACGGACTTTTCACCCCTCCACTTT.

This clonotype was picked up a small number of times. The genes are TRBV7-3 and TRBJ2-2; possibly TRBD1 for D (5 bases). The CDR3 runs to 15 residues. Germline CDR1 reads SGHTA; CDR2 reads FQGTGA. V dropped 5 bases and J dropped 0 bases, with 10 bases sitting between them. The CDR3 reads CASSPSGPNTGELFF. In DNA form, the CDR3 reads TGTGCCAGCAGCCCCTCAGGGCCGAACACCGGGGAGCTGTTTTTT.

V is TRBV6-8 and J is TRBJ1-6, with D perhaps matching TRBD1 (5 bases). The CDR3 has 13 residues. In germline, CDR1 is MNHGY, CDR2 SAAAGT. Trimming removed 8 bases at V and 9 bases at J, with 14 bases between. The CDR3 DNA follows: TGTGCCAGCGCTGCAGGGTCGGGTTCACCCCTCCACTTT. It encodes CASAAGSGSPLHF.

The rearrangement uses TRBV5-1 and TRBJ2-5; possible D gene TRBD2, 5 bases. The V end lost 2 bases, the J end lost 6 bases, and 14 bases lay between the germline ends. CDR3 length equals 14 residues. Germline V lookup: CDR1 SGHRS, CDR2 YFSETQ. This CDR3 is CASSFPGYEKTQYF. Written as DNA, the CDR3 is TGCGCCAGCAGCTTTCCGGGGTACGAGAAGACCCAGTACTTC.

In this sample, this clonotype turned up a few times. The rearrangement uses TRBV6-6 and TRBJ2-3; 10 bases are shared with TRBD1. V shed 4 bases, J shed 4 bases, and the junction held 11 bases outside the gene matches. From germline, CDR1 is MNHNY and CDR2 SVGAGI (reference sequence). CDR3 length equals 17 residues. The CDR3 DNA is TGTGCCAGCAGTTCTCGGACAGGGGGTATGTCAGCAGATACGCAGTATTTT. Translation gives CASSSRTGGMSADTQYF.

This chain connects TRBV20-1 to TRBJ1-2, with TRBD1 matching over 9 bases. The V gene's germline CDR1 is DFQATT and CDR2 SNEGSKA (reference sequence). This CDR3 spans 13 amino acids. Losses at the gene ends were 0 bases for V and 6 bases for J; bases not matched to a gene: 2. In DNA, the CDR3 is TGCAGTGCTAGAGAGGGACAGGGACATGGCTACACCTTC. Amino acids: CSAREGQGHGYTF.

The V gene is TRBV20-1, the J gene TRBJ1-5; D not resolved. Deletions cut 1 base from V and 6 bases from J, with 10 bases between. CDR1 is DFQATT and CDR2 is SNEGSKA in the germline V gene (reference sequence). This CDR3 spans 13 amino acids. In DNA, the CDR3 is TGCAGTGCTAGAGGGAGGGTCCCTCAGCCCCAGCATTTT. Translated, it gives CSARGRVPQPQHF.

V and J are TRBV6-1 and TRBJ2-6; D call uncertain. Germline CDR1 reads MNHNS; CDR2 reads SASEGT. V was shortened by 6 bases and J by 1 base, with 13 bases between the two germline ends. This CDR3 region has 16 residues. In nucleotides, the CDR3 is TGTGCCAGCAGCATTTTTGTCGGGTCTGGGGCCAACGTCCTGACTTTC. Translating it yields CASSIFVGSGANVLTF.

At least ten counts were recorded for this clonotype. The V and J genes are TRBV11-2 and TRBJ2-2; D is uncertain. The CDR3 is made up of 13 amino acids. Germline V CDR1 and CDR2: SGHAT, FQNNGV. V gave up 7 bases and J gave up 7 bases, with 13 bases separating them. CDR3 sequence (DNA): TGTGCCAGCAATCCCGGGCGGAACGGGGAGCTGTTTTTT. Translating gives CASNPGRNGELFF.

This clonotype showed up just a few times. This chain joins TRBV20-1 and TRBJ2-1; 9 nucleotides agree with TRBD2. The V and J ends lost 3 bases and 4 bases, in that order; junction bases with no gene match: 4. The CDR3 contains 14 residues. Looked up from germline, CDR1 is DFQATT and CDR2 is SNEGSKA (reference sequence). CDR3 amino acids: CSASRLAGYNEQFF. In DNA form, the CDR3 reads TGCAGTGCTAGTCGGCTAGCGGGGTACAATGAGCAGTTCTTC.

The CDR3 coding sequence is TGTGCCAGCAGCGTAGATCTCCACGAGGGGACCCAGTACTTC. As protein: CASSVDLHEGTQYF. The chain carries TRBV9 and TRBJ2-5; D perhaps matches TRBD2 (5 bases). The CDR3 contains 14 residues. CDR1 and CDR2 from the germline V gene are SGDLS and YYNGEE. V lost 0 bases and J 7 bases, leaving 13 bases between the germline ends.